These 16 T cell receptor beta chains share one sample of origin, sequenced in a study of regulatory T cells in long-lasting Graves disease. Time point indicated: newly diagnosed GD, antithyroid drugs for less than 3 months. The TCR library was prepared using RNA isolated from PBMCs. Building the TCR beta libraries relied on iRepertoire HTBI primers, and CDR3 regions underwent Arm-PCR. From the multiplex PCR reads, TCRdb called clonotypes with MiXCR, one entry per CDR3 protein. This sample has 400,000 to 550,000 distinct CDR3 sequences, with 16% found just once. These data are also associated with another study on T cells in Graves' hyperthyroidism and ophthalmopathy.

Sequencing used peripheral blood mononuclear cells (PBMCs), obtained at new diagnosis, from a patient treated with antithyroid drugs. The receptors here all came from a woman in her thirties with Graves disease.

The table lists this clonotype with many counts. The chain is built from TRBV2 and TRBJ2-5, with 7 bases identical to TRBD1. The J call is doubtful: the DNA matches TRBJ2-4 better. Germline CDR1 reads SNHLY; CDR2 reads FYNNEI. The CDR3 is made up of 15 amino acids. The CDR3 bases are TGTGCCAGCAGTATCACCGGGACAGAAAAAAACATTCAGTACTTC. This encodes CASSITGTEKNIQYF.

A word on this clonotype: The final CDR3 position lacks the conserved phenylalanine or tryptophan, pointing to a likely read error. The gene calls are TRBV6-2 or TRBV6-3 and TRBJ2-7, with TRBD1 matching over 7 bases. The germline gives CDR1 MNHEY, CDR2 SVGEGT. This CDR3 has 15 residues. V was pared by 8 bases and J by 0 bases, with 10 bases of the junction left unmatched. CDR3 protein: CASSYLTGSSYEQYS. The CDR3, as DNA: TGTGCCAGCTCATACTTGACAGGGAGCTCCTACGAGCAGTACTCC.

This clonotype occurred a few times. With a much larger clone just one base away, this may be a read error. V and J are TRBV28 and TRBJ1-1; no definite D call. The V end was cut by 5 bases, the J end by 7 bases, with 11 bases between. The CDR3 consists of 12 residues. CDR1 and CDR2 from the germline V gene are MDHEN and SYDVKM. The CDR3 here is CASSKRLYEAFF. In DNA, the CDR3 is TGTGCCAGCAGTAAGCGACTGTATGAAGCTTTCTTT. Complete variable domain (other parts from reference TRBV28 and TRBJ1-1): DVKVTQSSRYLVKRTGEKVFLECVQDMDHENMFWYRQDPGLGLRLIYFSYDVKMKEKGDIPEGYSVSREKKERFSLILESASTNQTSMYLCASSKRLYEAFFGQGTRLTVV.

The chain has TRBV7-9 and TRBJ2-1; 7 nucleotides align to TRBD2. The CDR3 extends over 16 amino acids. The trim removed 2 bases at V and 0 bases at J, leaving 4 bases unmatched. Germline assignment: CDR1 SEHNR and CDR2 FQNEAQ (reference sequence). CDR3 sequence reads: CASSLLRGSSYNEQFF. The CDR3 nucleotides are TGTGCCAGCAGCTTACTTCGCGGGAGCTCCTACAATGAGCAGTTCTTC. The variable domain in full, with the rest retrieved from reference TRBV7-9 and TRBJ2-1, is DTGVSQNPRHKITKRGQNVTFRCDPISEHNRLYWYRQTLGQGPEFLTYFQNEAQLEKSRLLSDRFSAERPKGSFSTLEIQRTEQGDSAMYLCASSLLRGSSYNEQFFGPGTRLTVL.

This clonotype appeared many times. CDR3 nucleotide sequence: TGCGCCAGCAGTACCCCGCGGGGCGATAATCAGCCCCAGCATTTT. Protein: CASSTPRGDNQPQHF. The chain links TRBV10-1 to TRBJ1-5; D might be TRBD1 (5 bases). Germline CDR1 is WNHNN and CDR2 is SYGVQD (reference sequence). The V gene lost 5 bases and the J gene lost 4 bases, with 15 bases spanning the gap. CDR3 size: 15 residues.

Notes on this clonotype: Lacking the conserved final phenylalanine or tryptophan, this CDR3 likely reflects a read error. The chain links TRBV7-9 to TRBJ1-1; D not resolved. The CDR3 is 12 residues long. V lost 6 bases and J lost 6, with 11 bases in between. The germline V gene has CDR1 SEHNR and CDR2 FQNEAQ (reference sequence). CDR3 coding DNA: TGTGCCAGCAGTCAGGAGATCTCTGAAGCTTTCCTT. It translates to CASSQEISEAFL.

This clonotype has just one count. The gene calls are TRBV10-2 and TRBJ2-1, with 7 bases lining up with TRBD2. The CDR3 length is 19 residues. The trim removed 0 bases at V and 0 bases at J, leaving 11 bases unmatched. Per the germline V gene, CDR1 is WSHSY and CDR2 is SAAADI. CDR3 in DNA: TGCGCCAGCAGTGAGTCGATACCGGTAGGCGGGAGCTCCTACAATGAGCAGTTCTTC. Amino acid sequence: CASSESIPVGGSSYNEQFF.

The chain's CDR3 is CASSGTSTIEQYF. CDR3 nucleotides: TGTGCCTCCTCCGGGACTAGTACAATCGAGCAGTACTTC. The rearrangement joins TRBV3-1 to TRBJ2-7, with 8 bases aligning to TRBD2. The CDR3 has 13 residues. From germline, CDR1 is LGHDT and CDR2 YNNKEL (reference sequence). Trimming at V came to 11 bases and at J to 6 bases, leaving 12 bases not matched to a gene.

This clonotype was seen many times. V gene TRBV2 combines with J gene TRBJ2-6; 7 positions match TRBD1. The CDR3 covers 15 residues. V lost 4 bases, J lost 4 bases, and 4 bases stayed unmatched. CDR1 is SNHLY and CDR2 is FYNNEI in the germline V gene. The CDR3 DNA sequence: TGTGCCAGCAGTGCAGACAGGGCAGGGGCCAACGTCCTGACTTTC. Translating gives CASSADRAGANVLTF.

This clonotype was detected only a few times. The chain recombines TRBV15 with TRBJ2-7; a weak D match, TRBD2 (6 bases). CDR1 LNHNV and CDR2 YYDKDF come from the germline V gene (reference sequence). Trimming cost V 6 bases and J 4 bases, with 13 bases left between them. The CDR3 contains 13 residues. As DNA, the CDR3 is TGTGCCACCAGTCTTCGGGAGCAGTACGAGCAGTACTTC. Translation: CATSLREQYEQYF.

This clonotype was seen ten or more times. The rearrangement joins TRBV12-3 or TRBV12-4 to TRBJ1-1; TRBD1 might be the D (5 bases). V was clipped by 8 bases and J by 3 bases, with 13 bases between them. The CDR3 consists of 13 residues. CDR3 protein: CASGGTADTEAFF. DNA of the CDR3: TGTGCCAGCGGCGGGACGGCAGACACTGAAGCTTTCTTT.

A note on this clonotype: One end of the junction fails to match germline, which may point to a read error. The chain employs TRBV11-2 and TRBJ2-5, with TRBD2 identical over 7 bases. CDR3 length: 16 residues. The germline V gene encodes CDR1 SGHAT and CDR2 FQNNGV. CDR3 sequence reads: CASSLLSGGGQETQYF. CDR3 DNA: TGCGCCAGCAGCCTTCTAAGTGGGGGGGGCCAAGAGACCCAGTACTTC.

Notes on this clonotype: Given a much more abundant clone one base away, this may be a read error. This rearrangement joins TRBV28 to TRBJ2-7; the D gene could be TRBD1 or TRBD2 (5 bases each). This CDR3 has 16 amino acids. Germline CDR1 is MDHEN and CDR2 is SYDVKM. The CDR3 sequence: CASSLYPGRGTYEQHF. The DNA for the CDR3 is TGTGCCAGCAGTTTATATCCGGGCCGGGGCACCTACGAGCAGCACTTC.

The chain has TRBV20-1 and TRBJ2-3; no firm D call. This CDR3 is built from 13 residues. Per the germline V gene, CDR1 is DFQATT and CDR2 is SNEGSKA (reference sequence). V was shortened by 6 bases and J by 2 bases, with 12 bases between the two germline ends. The CDR3: CSAKKAVTDTQYF. Written as DNA, the CDR3 is TGCAGTGCAAAGAAGGCTGTCACAGATACGCAGTATTTT.

In its sample, this clonotype was seen many times. This rearrangement joins TRBV11-2 to TRBJ2-7; 10 nucleotides agree with TRBD2. Trimming removed 0 bases from V and 2 bases from J; junction bases left unmatched: 1. CDR3 length: 15 amino acids. The germline CDR1 and CDR2 sequences are SGHAT and FQNNGV. The CDR3 region is CASSLELAGAYEQYF. CDR3 coding DNA: TGTGCCAGCAGCTTAGAGCTAGCGGGGGCCTACGAGCAGTACTTC.

A remark on this clonotype: A much larger clone lies a single base off, so this may be a read error. The rearrangement joins TRBV7-6 to TRBJ2-7; D is undetermined. The germline CDR1 and CDR2 sequences are SGHVS and FNYEAQ. The CDR3 has 15 residues. CDR3 in DNA: TGTGCCAGCAGCTTAGATGGCAGGCCCTCCTACGAGCGGTACTTC. This gives the protein CASSLDGRPSYERYF.